Shown below are 25 T cell receptor beta chains from a single sample sequenced in a study of blood T cell repertoires in COVID-19. TCRdb keeps only in-frame clones here, not all; method: immunoSEQ multiplex PCR. Of about 200,000 clones detected, 80% appear once; the ten largest clones hold around 7.7%. The sample was peripheral blood. All receptors come from a woman in her seventies with acute or convalescent COVID-19.

About this clone: The sample holds other DNA sequences that translate to the same CDR3. Written as DNA, the CDR3 is TGCGCCAGCGGGACAGGTTCCACAGATACGCAGTATTTT. As protein: CASGTGSTDTQYF. This sequence joins TRBV5-1 and TRBJ2-3, with 8 bases lining up with TRBD1. The CDR3 runs to 13 residues. Trimming cost V 7 bases and J 2 bases; bases outside gene matches: 3. Germline V gene data show CDR1 as SGHRS and CDR2 as YFSETQ.

The chain has TRBV19 and TRBJ1-6; 8 nucleotides agree with TRBD1. V lost 3 bases to trimming and J lost 9 bases; unmatched junction nucleotides: 4. The CDR3 runs to 14 residues. Looked up from germline, CDR1 is LNHDA and CDR2 is SQIVND (reference sequence). The CDR3 region has the DNA TGTGCCAGTAGTATTCAGGGGGCCGGTTCACCCCTCCACTTT. Protein sequence: CASSIQGAGSPLHF.

CDR3 sequence (DNA): TGTGCCAGCAGTTCCCGGGACAGGTGGAACACTGAAGCTTTCTTT. Translation: CASSSRDRWNTEAFF. The chain joins TRBV6-5 to TRBJ1-1; 8 nucleotides match TRBD1. V trimming: 4 bases; J trimming: 1 base; junction bases outside the gene matches: 5. In germline, CDR1 is MNHEY, CDR2 SVGAGI. The CDR3 sequence is 15 residues long.

The rearrangement joins TRBV4-1 to TRBJ2-3, with 9 bases fitting TRBD2. The CDR3 sequence is 14 residues long. CDR1 is MGHRA and CDR2 is YSYEKL in the germline V gene. V trimming: 1 base; J trimming: 8 bases; junction bases outside the gene matches: 4. The CDR3 region is CASSQVVAGATQYF. The CDR3 DNA follows: TGCGCCAGCAGCCAAGTGGTAGCGGGGGCTACGCAGTATTTT.

The V call is TRBV5-1, the J call TRBJ2-5; 9 bases fit TRBD2. CDR3 length: 15 residues. J gave up 5 bases and V 0 bases, and 5 bases lay outside the gene matches. Germline values: CDR1 SGHRS, CDR2 YFSETQ. The CDR3 region has the DNA TGCGCCAGCAGCTTGGTGCGGGGGGGCCTCGAGACCCAGTACTTC. The encoded protein is CASSLVRGGLETQYF.

The J gene is TRBJ1-2, the V gene TRBV29-1, with D tentatively TRBD1 (5 bases). Trimming took off 8 bases at V and 2 bases at J, with 15 bases between the two ends. In germline, CDR1 is SQVTM, CDR2 ANQGSEA. This CDR3 is 13 amino acids long. CDR3 in DNA: TGCAGCTTTCGGATCGGGGGGAACTATGGCTACACCTTC. Translating gives CSFRIGGNYGYTF.

The rearrangement joins TRBV7-3 to TRBJ2-7; TRBD2 matches at 8 bases. Germline V gene lookup returns CDR1 SGHTA and CDR2 FQGTGA. The CDR3 totals 13 residues. Germline trimming cut 5 bases from V and 3 bases from J; bases unmatched to any gene: 3. CDR3 sequence (DNA): TGTGCCAGCAGCCTTCGGGGGGGCTACGAGCAGTACTTC. Its translation is CASSLRGGYEQYF.

The chain employs TRBV5-8 and TRBJ1-6; D is undetermined. Germline CDR1 reads SGHTS; CDR2 reads YDEGEE. Deletions cut 4 bases from V and 6 bases from J, with 5 bases between. CDR3 size: 12 residues. The CDR3 coding sequence is TGTGCCAGCAGCACCGGTAATTCACCCCTCCACTTT. Its protein product is CASSTGNSPLHF.

Sample share makes this clone medium-sized. The gene calls are TRBV7-2 and TRBJ1-2; D unclear. CDR1 and CDR2 from the germline V gene are SGHTA and FQGNSA. Between the trimmed V and J ends, which lost 1 base and 7 bases, there was a span of 19 bases. The CDR3 length is 16 residues. The CDR3 protein is CASSLVVGGAAAGYTF. The CDR3 nucleotides are TGTGCCAGCAGCTTAGTAGTAGGCGGCGCGGCCGCTGGCTACACCTTC.

The J gene is TRBJ2-2, the V gene TRBV5-1; TRBD1 is a possible D gene (5 bases). V was clipped by 7 bases and J by 5 bases, with 12 bases between them. The germline CDR1 and CDR2 sequences are SGHRS and YFSETQ. CDR3 length equals 13 residues. The CDR3 spells CASGQGMTGELFF. The CDR3, as DNA: TGCGCCAGCGGGCAGGGTATGACCGGGGAGCTGTTTTTT.

V is TRBV6-1 and J is TRBJ1-5; 7 positions match TRBD1. CDR1 is MNHNS, CDR2 SASEGT, per germline. The CDR3 is 15 amino acids. V was clipped by 3 bases and J by 1 base; unmatched bases: 3. CDR3 region: CASSEGQRSNQPQHF. The CDR3, as DNA: TGTGCCAGCAGTGAGGGACAGAGGAGCAATCAGCCCCAGCATTTT.

The CDR3: CASSAPSGQTYEQYF. CDR3 in DNA: TGTGCCAGCAGTGCCCCTAGCGGGCAAACCTACGAGCAGTACTTC. The rearrangement links TRBV28 to TRBJ2-7, with 8 bases matching TRBD2. V shed 5 bases, J shed 2 bases, and the junction held 8 bases outside the gene matches. The CDR3 is made up of 15 amino acids. Per the germline V gene, CDR1 is MDHEN and CDR2 is SYDVKM.

This clone has a single count. The chain uses TRBV9 and TRBJ1-1; 10 positions match TRBD1. Germline CDR1 SGDLS, CDR2 YYNGEE. There are 16 residues in the CDR3. Trimming at V came to 4 bases and at J to 4 bases, leaving 10 bases not matched to a gene. This CDR3 is CASSSPDRGGGTEAFF. DNA of the CDR3: TGTGCCAGCAGCTCTCCGGACAGGGGGGGTGGCACTGAAGCTTTCTTT.

This clone was counted between two and nine times. CDR3 sequence reads: CASSASGGALNEQFF. The DNA of the CDR3 is TGTGCCAGCAGCGCGAGCGGGGGGGCCCTCAATGAGCAGTTCTTC. The chain carries TRBV9 and TRBJ2-1; 10 nucleotides agree with TRBD2. Germline CDR1 SGDLS, CDR2 YYNGEE. The length of the CDR3 is 15 residues. V shed 3 bases and J 6 bases; nucleotides not matched to a gene: 6. Full variable domain (missing parts from reference TRBV9 and TRBJ2-1): DSGVTQTPKHLITATGQRVTLRCSPRSGDLSVYWYQQSLDQGLQFLIQYYNGEERAKGNILERFSAQQFPDLHSELNLSSLELGDSALYFCASSASGGALNEQFFGPGTRLTVL.

The chain links TRBV18 to TRBJ1-5; 9 positions agree with TRBD1. J lost 7 bases, V lost 6 bases, and 10 bases had no gene match. CDR1 and CDR2 from the germline V gene are KGHSH and LQKENI. The CDR3 covers 15 residues. The CDR3 nucleotides read TGTGCCAGCTCCCCTAGGACAGGGGAGTTACAGCCCCAGCATTTT. It codes for CASSPRTGELQPQHF.

V usage is TRBV30 and J usage is TRBJ1-2; D perhaps matches TRBD1 (5 bases). From germline, CDR1 is GTSNPN and CDR2 SVGIG (reference sequence). This CDR3 is 11 amino acids long. The V end was cut by 2 bases, the J end by 8 bases, with 9 bases between. The chain's CDR3 is CAWSPRTGYTF. As DNA, the CDR3 is TGTGCCTGGAGTCCCCGGACAGGCTACACCTTC.

A word on this clone: Other DNA sequences of this sample code for an identical CDR3. V usage is TRBV5-1 and J usage is TRBJ2-3, with 11 positions matching TRBD2. The J segment lost 3 bases and the V segment lost 4 bases, leaving 7 bases of the junction unmatched. Looked up from germline, CDR1 is SGHRS and CDR2 is YFSETQ. CDR3 size: 16 residues. The DNA of the CDR3 is TGCGCCAGCAGCACGACCGGGACTAGCGGTACAGATACGCAGTATTTT. This codes for CASSTTGTSGTDTQYF.

This chain connects TRBV5-6 to TRBJ2-7; no firm D call. Germline-derived CDR1 and CDR2 are SGHDT and YYEEEE. V shed 1 base and J shed 5 bases, with 13 bases lying between them. The CDR3 consists of 14 residues. Written as DNA, the CDR3 is TGTGCCAGCAGCTTGTGGGCGCCGGTCCACGAGCAGTACTTC. This encodes CASSLWAPVHEQYF.

The chain links TRBV30 to TRBJ2-5; D gene unclear. Germline CDR1 and CDR2: GTSNPN and SVGIG (reference sequence). The CDR3 is 14 amino acids. V lost 1 base and J 5 bases, leaving 14 bases between the germline ends. The CDR3 coding sequence is TGTGCCTGGAGTGGTTCGCGTGCCCACGAGACCCAGTACTTC. Translating it yields CAWSGSRAHETQYF.

This clone has a handful of counts. The genes are TRBV30 and TRBJ1-5; 7 bases match TRBD1. This CDR3 spans 13 amino acids. CDR1 and CDR2 (germline): GTSNPN, SVGIG (reference sequence). Unmatched junction bases numbered 2, after V lost 3 bases and J lost 3 bases. In nucleotides, the CDR3 is TGTGCCTGGAGCACAGGGGCCAATCAGCCCCAGCATTTT. Translated, it gives CAWSTGANQPQHF.

V is TRBV18 and J is TRBJ1-2, with D perhaps matching TRBD1 (6 bases). Germline CDR1 KGHSH, CDR2 LQKENI. The CDR3 contains 14 residues. V lost 6 bases and J lost 3, with 14 bases in between. The CDR3 loop reads CASSVTGADYGYTF. CDR3 nucleotides: TGTGCCAGCTCGGTGACAGGCGCCGACTATGGCTACACCTTC.

The gene calls are TRBV7-2 and TRBJ1-6, with TRBD1 matching 8 bases. Trimming cost V 5 bases and J 7 bases; bases outside gene matches: 4. Germline CDR1 is SGHTA and CDR2 is FQGNSA. This CDR3 comprises 14 residues. The CDR3 DNA reads as TGTGCCAGCAGCGACAGGGGTGGGAATTCACCCCTCCACTTT. This gives the protein CASSDRGGNSPLHF.

V gene TRBV5-8 combines with J gene TRBJ2-1; tentative D call: TRBD1 (6 bases). In germline, CDR1 is SGHTS, CDR2 YDEGEE. Trimming shortened V by 5 bases and J by 1 base, and 10 bases separated the two germline ends. The CDR3 loop spans 14 amino acids. The CDR3 DNA follows: TGTGCCAGCAGTACGGACAGTTCCTACAATGAGCAGTTCTTC. Amino acids: CASSTDSSYNEQFF.

J is TRBJ1-6 and V is TRBV18; 8 nucleotides match TRBD1. The CDR3 spans 15 residues. Germline V gene lookup returns CDR1 KGHSH and CDR2 LQKENI. The V gene end was trimmed by 5 bases and the J gene end by 7 bases; junction bases not matched to a gene: 7. The CDR3 spells CASSTRDRINSPLHF. For the CDR3, the DNA is TGTGCCAGCTCAACCCGGGACAGGATAAATTCACCCCTCCACTTT.

The chain joins TRBV18 to TRBJ1-5; TRBD1 matches at 7 bases. Germline assignment: CDR1 KGHSH and CDR2 LQKENI. V lost 3 bases to trimming and J lost 7 bases; unmatched junction nucleotides: 9. The CDR3 covers 15 residues. The CDR3 protein is CASSPGVQGGQPQHF. In DNA, the CDR3 is TGTGCCAGCTCACCGGGAGTTCAGGGGGGACAGCCCCAGCATTTT. Looking up the rest from reference TRBV18 and TRBJ1-5 gives the full variable domain: NAGVMQNPRHLVRRRGQEARLRCSPMKGHSHVYWYRQLPEEGLKFMVYLQKENIIDESGMPKERFSAEFPKEGPSILRIQQVVRGDSAAYFCASSPGVQGGQPQHFGDGTRLSIL.